A single sample gave rise to the 10 T cell receptor beta chains below, sequenced in a study of OX40 agonist ivuxolimab in advanced cancers. TCRdb's copy holds only in-frame clones and misses some; the assay was immunoSEQ multiplex PCR. Among tens of thousands of clones listed, about four fifths were seen once. Sequencing was performed on CD4+ or CD8+ T cells sorted from blood, taken in a trial of the OX40 agonist ivuxolimab. The source is an adult with an advanced solid tumor such as melanoma, head and neck, liver or kidney cancer.

This chain uses TRBV4-1 with TRBJ2-4, with 7 bases that match TRBD2. The CDR3 spans 14 residues. Germline V gene data show CDR1 as MGHRA and CDR2 as YSYEKL. The trim removed 1 base at V and 9 bases at J, leaving 6 bases unmatched. The CDR3 sequence: CASSQAGGGSIQYF. The CDR3 nucleotides read TGCGCCAGCAGCCAAGCGGGGGGAGGAAGCATTCAGTACTTC.

The CDR3, as DNA: TGTGCCAGCAGGGTCGACAGGGGGATAGCCGGGGAGCTGTTTTTT. This sequence encodes CASRVDRGIAGELFF. V gene TRBV2 combines with J gene TRBJ2-2; 9 bases are a match to TRBD1. The CDR3 has 15 amino acids. After removal of 6 bases from V and 6 bases from J, the junction contained 8 bases not matched to a gene. The V gene's germline CDR1 is SNHLY and CDR2 FYNNEI.

CDR3 DNA sequence: TGCGCCAGCAGCCAAGATCGTCACAGCAATCAGCCCCAGCATTTT. It yields the protein CASSQDRHSNQPQHF. V is TRBV4-3 and J is TRBJ1-5; D not resolved. V was clipped by 0 bases and J by 1 base, with 7 bases between them. The CDR3 loop spans 15 amino acids. Germline lookup yields CDR1 LGHNA and CDR2 YSLEER.

This chain connects TRBV6-6 to TRBJ2-7; D gene uncertain. Per the germline V gene, CDR1 is MNHNY and CDR2 is SVGAGI (reference sequence). CDR3 length: 13 residues. Trimming left V 2 bases short and J 3 bases short, with 8 bases between. The CDR3 reads CASSYRSNYEQYF. The DNA for the CDR3 is TGTGCCAGCAGTTACAGATCCAACTACGAGCAGTACTTC.

DNA of the CDR3: TGTGCCAGCAGCTTAGTCTCCGGGACAGGGTATCATGAGCAGTTCTTC. It codes for CASSLVSGTGYHEQFF. The chain employs TRBV11-2 and TRBJ2-1, with 9 bases matching TRBD1. The CDR3 length is 16 residues. Germline V lookup: CDR1 SGHAT, CDR2 FQNNGV. With V trimmed by 1 base and J by 8 bases, 9 bases remained unmatched.

This clone occurred once. The chain recombines TRBV14 with TRBJ1-2; D perhaps matches TRBD1 (5 bases). The CDR3 extends over 14 amino acids. Trimming stripped 1 base from V and 7 bases from J, with 13 bases between. Germline-derived CDR1 and CDR2 are SGHDN and FVKESK. CDR3 sequence: CASSQVAQGIGYTF. The CDR3 nucleotides read TGTGCCAGCAGCCAAGTAGCCCAGGGAATTGGCTACACCTTC.

The rearrangement uses TRBV4-1 and TRBJ2-7, with 8 bases matching TRBD2. The trim removed 1 base at V and 6 bases at J, leaving 8 bases unmatched. CDR1 is MGHRA, CDR2 YSYEKL, per germline. The CDR3 loop spans 15 amino acids. DNA of the CDR3: TGCGCCAGCAGCCAAGTAACCAGGGCGGGGGGCGAGCAGTACTTC. Translation gives CASSQVTRAGGEQYF.

This clone was observed a handful of times. The chain employs TRBV5-1 and TRBJ1-6; D remains unclear. The CDR3 contains 15 residues. Between the trimmed V and J ends, which lost 4 bases and 4 bases, there was a span of 12 bases. CDR1 is SGHRS, CDR2 YFSETQ, per germline. CDR3 residues: CASSGEDRYNSPLHF. The CDR3 nucleotides are TGCGCCAGCAGCGGAGAGGACCGGTATAATTCACCCCTCCACTTT.

The chain links TRBV6-5 to TRBJ2-7; D not certain. Germline V gives CDR1 MNHEY, CDR2 SVGAGI. V was cut by 5 bases and J by 0 bases, with 8 bases left in between. CDR3 length: 13 amino acids. CDR3 protein: CASSPRPSYEQYF. The DNA for the CDR3 is TGTGCCAGCAGTCCTAGACCCTCCTACGAGCAGTACTTC.

V is TRBV9 and J is TRBJ1-3, with 8 bases fitting TRBD1. CDR3 length: 17 amino acids. Trimming removed 0 bases from V and 0 bases from J; junction bases left unmatched: 5. Germline loops: CDR1 SGDLS, CDR2 YYNGEE. In nucleotides, the CDR3 is TGTGCCAGCAGCGTAGAGGGACAGGCCTACTCTGGAAACACCATATATTTT. It is translated as CASSVEGQAYSGNTIYF.